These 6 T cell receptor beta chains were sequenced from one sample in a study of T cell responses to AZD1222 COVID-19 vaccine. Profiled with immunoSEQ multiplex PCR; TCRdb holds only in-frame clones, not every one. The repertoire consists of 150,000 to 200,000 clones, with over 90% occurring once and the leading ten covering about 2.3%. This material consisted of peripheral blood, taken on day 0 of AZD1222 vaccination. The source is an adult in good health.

The DNA for the CDR3 is TGTGCCAGCAGTTGGACGGGTGAATCCTACGAGCAGTACTTC. Residues: CASSWTGESYEQYF. The rearrangement joins TRBV27 to TRBJ2-7; D remains ambiguous. Germline CDR1 MNHEY, CDR2 SMNVEV (reference sequence). Trimming stripped 4 bases from V and 1 base from J, with 11 bases between. There are 14 residues in the CDR3.

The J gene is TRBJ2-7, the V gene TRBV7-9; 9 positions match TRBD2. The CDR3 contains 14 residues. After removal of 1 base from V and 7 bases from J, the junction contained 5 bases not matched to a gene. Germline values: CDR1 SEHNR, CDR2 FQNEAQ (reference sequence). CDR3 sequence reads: CASSLGSGSGEQYF. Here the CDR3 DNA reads TGTGCCAGCAGCTTAGGTAGCGGGAGTGGGGAGCAGTACTTC.

CDR3 coding DNA: TGCGCCAGCAGTGAGTCTTACCTCTCTGGAAACACCATATATTTT. It yields the protein CASSESYLSGNTIYF. J is TRBJ1-3 and V is TRBV10-2; D remains ambiguous. The V gene's germline CDR1 is WSHSY and CDR2 SAAADI. CDR3 size: 15 residues. The ends were cut back, 0 bases at V and 0 bases at J, with 6 bases in the middle.

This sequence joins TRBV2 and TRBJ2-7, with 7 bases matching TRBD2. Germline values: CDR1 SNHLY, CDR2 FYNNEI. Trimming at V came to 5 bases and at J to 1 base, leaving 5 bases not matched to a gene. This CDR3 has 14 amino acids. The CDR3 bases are TGTGCCAGCAGTTGGGGAGGGACGTCCTACGAGCAGTACTTC. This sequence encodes CASSWGGTSYEQYF.

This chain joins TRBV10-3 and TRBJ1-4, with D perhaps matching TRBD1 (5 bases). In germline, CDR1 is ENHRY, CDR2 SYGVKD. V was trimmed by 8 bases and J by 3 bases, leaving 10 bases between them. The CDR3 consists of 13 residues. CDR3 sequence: CAILDSSNEKLFF. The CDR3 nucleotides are TGTGCCATCCTTGACAGTTCTAATGAAAAACTGTTTTTT.

For the CDR3, the DNA is TGTGCCAGCAGCCAAAATCGGGGCCATCAGCCCCAGCATTTT. Protein product: CASSQNRGHQPQHF. This sequence joins TRBV3-1 (or the pseudogene TRBV3-2) and TRBJ1-5; possible D gene TRBD1, 5 bases. Germline V gene data show CDR1 as LGHDT and CDR2 as YNNKEL (reference sequence). CDR3 length equals 14 residues. V lost 2 bases and J 5 bases, leaving 10 bases between the germline ends.